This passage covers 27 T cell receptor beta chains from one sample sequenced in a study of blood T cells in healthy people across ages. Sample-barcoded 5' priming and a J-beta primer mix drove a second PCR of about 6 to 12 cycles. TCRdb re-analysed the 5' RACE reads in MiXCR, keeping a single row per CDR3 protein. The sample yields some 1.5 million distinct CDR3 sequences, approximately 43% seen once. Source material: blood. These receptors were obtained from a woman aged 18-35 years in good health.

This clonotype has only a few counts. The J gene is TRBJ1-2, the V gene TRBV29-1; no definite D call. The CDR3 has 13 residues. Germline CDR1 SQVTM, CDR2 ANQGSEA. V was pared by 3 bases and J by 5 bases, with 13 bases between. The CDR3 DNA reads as TGCAGCGTTGAGTTCCCTCTCTCGTATGGCTACACCTTC. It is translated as CSVEFPLSYGYTF.

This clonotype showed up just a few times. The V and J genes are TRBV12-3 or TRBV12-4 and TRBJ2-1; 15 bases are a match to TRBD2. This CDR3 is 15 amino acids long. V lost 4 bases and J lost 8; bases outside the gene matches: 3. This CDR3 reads CASSSGTSGGHEQFF. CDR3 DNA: TGTGCCAGCAGTTCCGGGACTAGCGGGGGGCATGAGCAGTTCTTC.

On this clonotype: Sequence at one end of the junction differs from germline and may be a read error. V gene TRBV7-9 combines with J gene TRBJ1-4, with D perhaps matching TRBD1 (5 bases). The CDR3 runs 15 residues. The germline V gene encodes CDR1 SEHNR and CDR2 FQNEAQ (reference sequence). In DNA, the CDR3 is TGTGCCAGCAGCAAATGGGACGCGACTAAGGAAAAACTGTTTTTT. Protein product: CASSKWDATKEKLFF.

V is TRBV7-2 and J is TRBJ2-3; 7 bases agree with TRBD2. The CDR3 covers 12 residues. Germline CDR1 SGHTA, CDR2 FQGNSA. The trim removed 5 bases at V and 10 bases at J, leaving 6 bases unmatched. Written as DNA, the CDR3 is TGTGCCAGCAGCATAGGACTAGTAGCGCAGTATTTT. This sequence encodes CASSIGLVAQYF.

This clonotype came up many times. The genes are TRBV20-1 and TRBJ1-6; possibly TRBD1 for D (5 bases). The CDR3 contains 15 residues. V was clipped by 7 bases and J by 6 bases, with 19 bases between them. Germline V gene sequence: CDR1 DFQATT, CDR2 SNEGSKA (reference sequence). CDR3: CSVPGRQAGNSPLHF. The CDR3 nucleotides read TGCAGTGTCCCGGGACGGCAGGCGGGTAATTCACCCCTCCACTTT.

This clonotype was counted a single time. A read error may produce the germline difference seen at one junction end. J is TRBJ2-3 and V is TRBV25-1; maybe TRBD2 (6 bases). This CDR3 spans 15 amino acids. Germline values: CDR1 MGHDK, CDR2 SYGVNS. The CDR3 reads CAGSVAGTSTDTQYF. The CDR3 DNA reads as TGTGCCGGCAGTGTTGCGGGGACTAGCACAGATACGCAGTATTTT.

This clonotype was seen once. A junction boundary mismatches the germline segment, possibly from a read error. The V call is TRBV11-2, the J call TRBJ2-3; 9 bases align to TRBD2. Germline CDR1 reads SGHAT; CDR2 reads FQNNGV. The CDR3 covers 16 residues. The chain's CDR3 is CACSSRLAVSTDTQYF. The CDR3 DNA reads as TGTGCCTGCAGCTCAAGACTAGCGGTTAGCACAGATACGCAGTATTTT.

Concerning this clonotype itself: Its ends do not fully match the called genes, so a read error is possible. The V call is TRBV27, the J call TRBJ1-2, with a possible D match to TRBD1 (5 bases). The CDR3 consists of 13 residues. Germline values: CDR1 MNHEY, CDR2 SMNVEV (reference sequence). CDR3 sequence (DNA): TGTGTCAGCAGTGGTACAGGATTCTATGGCTACACCTTC. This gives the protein CVSSGTGFYGYTF.

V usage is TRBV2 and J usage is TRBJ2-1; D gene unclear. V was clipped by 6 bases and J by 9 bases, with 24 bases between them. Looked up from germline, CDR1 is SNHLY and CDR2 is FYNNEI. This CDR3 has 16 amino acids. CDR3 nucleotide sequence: TGTGCCAGCAGGTGGGGTGCGGCTAGTTCCCCCCTTGAGCAGTTCTTC. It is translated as CASRWGAASSPLEQFF.

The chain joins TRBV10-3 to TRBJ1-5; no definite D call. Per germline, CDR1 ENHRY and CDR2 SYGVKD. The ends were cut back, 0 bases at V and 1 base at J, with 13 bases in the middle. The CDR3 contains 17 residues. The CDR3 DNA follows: TGTGCCATCAGTGAGTCTAAGGCGGGTATAAGCAATCAGCCCCAGCATTTT. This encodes CAISESKAGISNQPQHF.

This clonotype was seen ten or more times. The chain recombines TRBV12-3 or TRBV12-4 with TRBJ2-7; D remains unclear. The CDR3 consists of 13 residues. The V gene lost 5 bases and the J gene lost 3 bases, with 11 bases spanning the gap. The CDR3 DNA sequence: TGTGCCAGCAGTAATCCCTGGAGCTACGAGCAGTACTTC. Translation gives CASSNPWSYEQYF.

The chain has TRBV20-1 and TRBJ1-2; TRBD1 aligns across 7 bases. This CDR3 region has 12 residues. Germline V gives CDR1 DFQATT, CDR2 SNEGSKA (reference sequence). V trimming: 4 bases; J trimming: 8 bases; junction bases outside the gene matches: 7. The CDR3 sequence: CSATRRTGGYTF. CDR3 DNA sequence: TGCAGTGCTACTCGACGGACAGGCGGCTACACCTTC.

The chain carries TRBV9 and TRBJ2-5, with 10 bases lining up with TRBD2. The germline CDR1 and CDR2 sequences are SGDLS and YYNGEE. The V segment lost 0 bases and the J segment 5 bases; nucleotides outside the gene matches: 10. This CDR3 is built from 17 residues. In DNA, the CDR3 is TGTGCCAGCAGCGTAGGCCTGGGTCTAGCGGGGGAGGAGACCCAGTACTTC. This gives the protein CASSVGLGLAGEETQYF.

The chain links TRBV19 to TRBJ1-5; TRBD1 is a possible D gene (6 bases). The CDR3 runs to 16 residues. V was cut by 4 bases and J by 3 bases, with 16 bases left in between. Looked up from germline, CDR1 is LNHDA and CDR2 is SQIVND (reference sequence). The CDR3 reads CASSTARGGVNQPQHF. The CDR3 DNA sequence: TGTGCCAGTAGTACCGCAAGAGGGGGTGTCAATCAGCCCCAGCATTTT.

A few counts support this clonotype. The CDR3 here is CASRQTSYGYTF. The CDR3 nucleotides are TGTGCCAGCAGGCAGACGAGTTATGGCTACACCTTC. The V and J genes are TRBV6-5 and TRBJ1-2; the D is unclear. CDR1 and CDR2 (germline): MNHEY, SVGAGI. Trimming cost V 6 bases and J 5 bases, with 10 bases left between them. The CDR3 extends over 12 amino acids.

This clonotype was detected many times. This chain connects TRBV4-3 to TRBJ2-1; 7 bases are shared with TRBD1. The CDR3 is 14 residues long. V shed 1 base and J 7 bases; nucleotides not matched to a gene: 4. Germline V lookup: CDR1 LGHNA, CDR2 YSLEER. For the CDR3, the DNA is TGCGCCAGCAGCCAAGGACAGGGCTATAATGAGCAGTTCTTC. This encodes CASSQGQGYNEQFF.

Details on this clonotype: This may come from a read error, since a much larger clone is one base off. The CDR3: CASSQEVSSYNKQFF. The CDR3 DNA sequence: TGCGCCAGCAGCCAAGAGGTGAGCTCCTACAATAAGCAGTTCTTC. This chain connects TRBV4-3 to TRBJ2-1, with D hard to call. Germline CDR1 reads LGHNA; CDR2 reads YSLEER. The CDR3 length is 15 residues.

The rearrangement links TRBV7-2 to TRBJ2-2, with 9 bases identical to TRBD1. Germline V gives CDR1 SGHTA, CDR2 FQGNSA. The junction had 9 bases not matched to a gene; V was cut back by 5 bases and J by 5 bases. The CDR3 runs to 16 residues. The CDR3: CASSPRRDRATGELFF. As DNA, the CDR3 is TGTGCCAGCAGCCCCCGTCGGGACAGGGCTACCGGGGAGCTGTTTTTT. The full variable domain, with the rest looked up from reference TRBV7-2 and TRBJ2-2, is GAGVSQSPSNKVTEKGKDVELRCDPISGHTALYWYRQSLGQGLEFLIYFQGNSAPDKSGLPSDRFSAERTGGSVSTLTIQRTQQEDSAVYLCASSPRRDRATGELFFGEGSRLTVL.

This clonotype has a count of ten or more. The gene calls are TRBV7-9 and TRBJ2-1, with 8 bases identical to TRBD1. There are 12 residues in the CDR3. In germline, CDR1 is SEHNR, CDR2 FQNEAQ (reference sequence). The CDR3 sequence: CIAGQAYNEQFF. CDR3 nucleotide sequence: TGTATCGCGGGACAGGCTTACAATGAGCAGTTCTTC.

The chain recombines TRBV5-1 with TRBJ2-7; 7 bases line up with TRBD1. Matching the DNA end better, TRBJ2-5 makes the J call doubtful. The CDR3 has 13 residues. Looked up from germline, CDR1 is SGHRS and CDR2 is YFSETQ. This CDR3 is CASSGQEWETQYF. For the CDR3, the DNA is TGCGCCAGCAGCGGACAGGAATGGGAGACCCAGTACTTC.

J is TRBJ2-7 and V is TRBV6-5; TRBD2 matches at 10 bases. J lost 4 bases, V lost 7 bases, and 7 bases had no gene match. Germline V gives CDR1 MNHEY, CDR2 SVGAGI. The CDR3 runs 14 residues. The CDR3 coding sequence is TGTGCCAGCAAGATTAGCGGGGGGCGTTACGAGCAGTACTTC. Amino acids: CASKISGGRYEQYF.

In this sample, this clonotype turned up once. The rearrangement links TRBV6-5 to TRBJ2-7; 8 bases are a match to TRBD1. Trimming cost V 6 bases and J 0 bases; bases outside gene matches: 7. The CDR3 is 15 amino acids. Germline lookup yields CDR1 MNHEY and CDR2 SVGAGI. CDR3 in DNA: TGTGCCAGCAGGGGGGACAGGCGAAGCTCCTACGAGCAGTACTTC. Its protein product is CASRGDRRSSYEQYF.

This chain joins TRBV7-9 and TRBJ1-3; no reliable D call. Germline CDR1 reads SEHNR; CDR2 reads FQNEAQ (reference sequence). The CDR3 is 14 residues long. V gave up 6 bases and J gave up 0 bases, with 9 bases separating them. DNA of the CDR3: TGTGCCAGCAGTCGACGGATCTCTGGAAACACCATATATTTT. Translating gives CASSRRISGNTIYF.

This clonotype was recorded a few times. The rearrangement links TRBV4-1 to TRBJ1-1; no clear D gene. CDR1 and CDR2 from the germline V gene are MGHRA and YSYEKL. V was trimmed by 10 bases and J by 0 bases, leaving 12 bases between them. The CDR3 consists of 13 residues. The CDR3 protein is CATSPGLNTEAFF. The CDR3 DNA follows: TGCGCCACCTCTCCGGGATTGAACACTGAAGCTTTCTTT.

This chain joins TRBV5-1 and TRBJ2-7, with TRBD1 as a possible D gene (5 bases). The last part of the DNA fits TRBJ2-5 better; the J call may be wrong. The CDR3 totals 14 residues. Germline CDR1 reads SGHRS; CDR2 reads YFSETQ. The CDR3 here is CASRMTVGSETQYF. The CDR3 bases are TGCGCCAGCAGGATGACAGTTGGTTCGGAGACCCAGTACTTC.

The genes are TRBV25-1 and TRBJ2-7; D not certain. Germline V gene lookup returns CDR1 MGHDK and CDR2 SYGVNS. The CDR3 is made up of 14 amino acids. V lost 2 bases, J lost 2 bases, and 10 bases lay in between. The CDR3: CASSEDRAAYEQYF. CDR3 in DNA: TGTGCCAGCAGTGAAGATAGGGCCGCCTACGAGCAGTACTTC.

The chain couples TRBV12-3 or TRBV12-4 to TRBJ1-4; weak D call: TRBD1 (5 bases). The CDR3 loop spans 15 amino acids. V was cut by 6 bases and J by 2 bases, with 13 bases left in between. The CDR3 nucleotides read TGTGCCAGCAGCCGCCGACAGTCTACTAATGAAAAACTGTTTTTT. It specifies CASSRRQSTNEKLFF.